These T cell receptor beta chains were read from a single sample in a study of cytomegalovirus exposure and HLA in healthy donors. Profiling relied on immunoSEQ multiplex PCR, and the TCRdb table lists in-frame clones only, not all of them. Among 100,000 to 150,000 clones, around three quarters were seen once, and the ten largest hold more than 1%. The sequencing input was PBMCs. Every receptor here comes from a female donor in good health and CMV-seronegative. The CDR3 runs from the conserved cysteine through the conserved F or W. D genes are given only for firm matches. Clone size is stated in some rows and not others, as once, few, many or a class when expanded.

j_call clone_size v_call d_call cdr3_nt cdr3_aa
TRBJ2-5 few TRBV28 TRBD1 TGTGCCAGCAGTTTGCGGGACAGGGCAGAGACCCAGTACTTC CASSLRDRAETQYF
TRBJ2-5 . TRBV7-9 . TGTGCCAGCAGCTTAGCCCAGGGAGGAGAGACCCAGTACTTC CASSLAQGGETQYF
TRBJ2-3 . TRBV13 . TGTGCCAGCAGCCCAGGTAGCGGAAGGTATGGCACAGATACGCAGTATTTT CASSPGSGRYGTDTQYF
TRBJ1-1 . TRBV11-1 . TGTGCCAGCAGCTTCTTTCGGGGGACTGAAGCTTTCTTT CASSFFRGTEAFF
TRBJ2-6 . TRBV19 . TGTGCCAGTGCGAATGGGGCCAACGTCCTGACTTTC CASANGANVLTF
TRBJ2-1 . TRBV12-5 TRBD2 TGTGCTAGTGGTGTCGGACTAGCGGCCCAGTTCTTC CASGVGLAAQFF
TRBJ2-1 . TRBV9 TRBD2 TGTGCCAGCAGCGCCCCGGGACTAGCCTCCTACAATGAGCAGTTCTTC CASSAPGLASYNEQFF
TRBJ1-1 . TRBV5-1 TRBD1 TGCGCCAGCAGCGGCTGGACAGGCAGGGGGACTGAAGCTTTCTTT CASSGWTGRGTEAFF
TRBJ2-1 . TRBV18 . TGTGCCAGCTCAAGGGAGAGCTCCTACAATGAGCAGTTCTTC CASSRESSYNEQFF
TRBJ1-1 few TRBV28 TRBD1 TGTGCCAGCAGTTTATGGGACAGGGCTGAAGCTTTCTTT CASSLWDRAEAFF
TRBJ2-1 . TRBV18 TRBD2 TGTGCCAGCTCACCACAGAGCGGGAGGGCCTCCTACAATGAGCAGTTCTTC CASSPQSGRASYNEQFF
TRBJ1-1 once TRBV10-3 TRBD1 TGTGCCATTGCGGGGAGGGGGACAGGGGACACTGAAGCTTTCTTT CAIAGRGTGDTEAFF
TRBJ1-2 . TRBV14 . TGTGCCAGCAGCAGGGACCCGGGACACGACTATGGCTACACCTTC CASSRDPGHDYGYTF
TRBJ1-2 once TRBV4-1 TRBD1 TGCGCCAGCAGCCAAGAGATCCAGGGGGAACGCTATGGCTACACCTTC CASSQEIQGERYGYTF
TRBJ2-1 . TRBV4-1 . TGCGCCAGCAGCCGTGAGACGGGTAATGAGCAGTTCTTC CASSRETGNEQFF
TRBJ2-1 . TRBV28 . TGTGCCAGCAGTTCGAGGACTTCTAGGCCGTTCTTC CASSSRTSRPFF
TRBJ2-7 . TRBV2 TRBD2 TGTGCCAGCACCCAAGCGGGGGGACGGGAGCAGTACTTC CASTQAGGREQYF
TRBJ2-3 . TRBV5-1 TRBD2 TGCGCCAGCAGTAGCGGGGGCCCCACAGATACGCAGTATTTT CASSSGGPTDTQYF
TRBJ1-2 . TRBV5-1 TRBD1 TGCGCCAGCACCTCCGGACAGGCAGCTAACTATGGCTACACCTTC CASTSGQAANYGYTF
TRBJ2-1 . TRBV15 TRBD1 TGTGCCACCAGGTATACAGGGGCCCTATACAATGAGCAGTTCTTC CATRYTGALYNEQFF
TRBJ1-5 . TRBV2 TRBD1 TGTGCCAGCAGTGCTATCCCTTTCGGGACAGGGGGCGGGCGTCAGCCCCAGCATTTT CASSAIPFGTGGGRQPQHF
TRBJ1-5 . TRBV2 . TGTGCCAGCAGTGGAGGACACCAGTATCAGCCCCAGCATTTT CASSGGHQYQPQHF
TRBJ1-2 few TRBV7-9 . TGTGCCAGCAGCCCTAGCGGTCGGGGCGTCGCTAACTATGGCTACACCTTC CASSPSGRGVANYGYTF
TRBJ2-5 few TRBV5-1 . TGCGCCAGCGGCCGGGCCGCAGGGAAAGAGACCCAGTACTTC CASGRAAGKETQYF
TRBJ1-6 . TRBV7-2 . TGTGCCAGCAGCTTAGTCCTGGGGCGCAAGTCACCCCTCCACTTT CASSLVLGRKSPLHF
TRBJ2-1 once TRBV12-5 TRBD2 TGTGCTAGTGGTTTGGTACCGTATTTCGTCGGGGGGGGCCCCGATGAGCAGTTCTTC CASGLVPYFVGGGPDEQFF
TRBJ1-3 . TRBV12-5 . TGTGCTAGTGGCAGGGTATCTGGAAACACCATATATTTT CASGRVSGNTIYF
TRBJ2-1 once TRBV7-3 . TGTGCCAGCAGCTCGGGGGGCAGGGGGCCGGAATCCTACAATGAGCAGTTCTTC CASSSGGRGPESYNEQFF
TRBJ2-7 . TRBV6-1 TRBD1 TGTGCCAGCAGCTTAAGGGACAGCCGATCCTACGAGCAGTACTTC CASSLRDSRSYEQYF
TRBJ1-6 . TRBV18 TRBD1 TGTGCCAGCTCCCGGGGGACAGACTATAATTCACCCCTCCACTTT CASSRGTDYNSPLHF
TRBJ2-5 . TRBV18 . TGTGCCAGCTCACCACTGGAGGAAGGGACCCAGTACTTC CASSPLEEGTQYF
TRBJ2-1 . TRBV27 TRBD2 TGTGCCAGCAGTCCCACCCTGGGGACTAGCGGGAGGGCCTGGGGCAATGAGCAGTTCTTC CASSPTLGTSGRAWGNEQFF
TRBJ2-5 . TRBV11-2 . TGTGCCAGCAGCCTTCCCAGCGGGCATGAGACCCAGTACTTC CASSLPSGHETQYF
TRBJ2-4 . TRBV14 TRBD1 TGTGCCAGCAGCCAAGAGCGGACAGGCATATACTTC CASSQERTGIYF
TRBJ1-1 . TRBV27 TRBD1 TGTGCCAGCAGTTCCTCTACAGGGGCCGACCACTACACTGAAGCTTTCTTT CASSSSTGADHYTEAFF